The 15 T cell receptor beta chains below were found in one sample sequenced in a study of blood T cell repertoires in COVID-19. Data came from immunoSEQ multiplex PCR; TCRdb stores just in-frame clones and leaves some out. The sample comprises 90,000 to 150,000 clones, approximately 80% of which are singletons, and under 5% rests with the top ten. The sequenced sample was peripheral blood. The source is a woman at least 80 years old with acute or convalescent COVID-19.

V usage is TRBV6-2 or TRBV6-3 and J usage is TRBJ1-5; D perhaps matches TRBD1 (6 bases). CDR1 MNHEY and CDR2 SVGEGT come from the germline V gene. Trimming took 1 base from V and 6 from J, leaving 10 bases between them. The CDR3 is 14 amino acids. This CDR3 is CASSYLQGGQPQHF. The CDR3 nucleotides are TGTGCCAGCAGTTACTTACAGGGTGGTCAGCCCCAGCATTTT.

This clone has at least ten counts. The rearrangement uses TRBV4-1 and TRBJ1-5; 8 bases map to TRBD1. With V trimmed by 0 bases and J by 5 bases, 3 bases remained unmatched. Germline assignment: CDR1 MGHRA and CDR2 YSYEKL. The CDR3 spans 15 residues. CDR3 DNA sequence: TGCGCCAGCAGCCAAGAAGCGACAGGGGATCAGCCCCAGCATTTT. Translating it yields CASSQEATGDQPQHF.

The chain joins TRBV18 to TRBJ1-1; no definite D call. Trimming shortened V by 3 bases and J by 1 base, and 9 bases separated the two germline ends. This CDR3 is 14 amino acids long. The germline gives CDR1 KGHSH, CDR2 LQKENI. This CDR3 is CASSPLPGNTEAFF. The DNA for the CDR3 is TGTGCCAGCTCACCCTTACCCGGGAACACTGAAGCTTTCTTT. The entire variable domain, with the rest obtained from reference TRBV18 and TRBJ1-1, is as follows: NAGVMQNPRHLVRRRGQEARLRCSPMKGHSHVYWYRQLPEEGLKFMVYLQKENIIDESGMPKERFSAEFPKEGPSILRIQQVVRGDSAAYFCASSPLPGNTEAFFGQGTRLTVV.

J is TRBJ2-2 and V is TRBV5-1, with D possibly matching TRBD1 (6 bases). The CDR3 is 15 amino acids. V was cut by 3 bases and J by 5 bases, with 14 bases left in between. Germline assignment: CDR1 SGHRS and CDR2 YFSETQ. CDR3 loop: CASSWEQGLTGELFF. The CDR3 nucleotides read TGCGCCAGCAGCTGGGAACAGGGATTAACCGGGGAGCTGTTTTTT.

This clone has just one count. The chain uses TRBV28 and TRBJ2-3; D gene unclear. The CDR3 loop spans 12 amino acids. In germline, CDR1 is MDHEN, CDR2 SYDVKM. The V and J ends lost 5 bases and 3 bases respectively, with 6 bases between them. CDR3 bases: TGTGCCAGCAGTCAGACAACAGATACGCAGTATTTT. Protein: CASSQTTDTQYF.

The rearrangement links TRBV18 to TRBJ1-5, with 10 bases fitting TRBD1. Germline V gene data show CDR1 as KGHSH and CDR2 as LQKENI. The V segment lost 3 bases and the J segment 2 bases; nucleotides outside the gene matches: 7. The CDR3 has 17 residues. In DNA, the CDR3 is TGTGCCAGCTCACCGGGGACAGGGGAGGGTGGCAATCAGCCCCAGCATTTT. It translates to CASSPGTGEGGNQPQHF.

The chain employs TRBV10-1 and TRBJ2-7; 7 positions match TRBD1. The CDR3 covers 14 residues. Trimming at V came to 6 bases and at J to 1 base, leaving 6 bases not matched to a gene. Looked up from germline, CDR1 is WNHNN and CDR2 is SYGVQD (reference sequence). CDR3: CASRQGRLSYEQYF. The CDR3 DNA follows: TGCGCCAGCAGACAGGGGCGACTATCCTACGAGCAGTACTTC.

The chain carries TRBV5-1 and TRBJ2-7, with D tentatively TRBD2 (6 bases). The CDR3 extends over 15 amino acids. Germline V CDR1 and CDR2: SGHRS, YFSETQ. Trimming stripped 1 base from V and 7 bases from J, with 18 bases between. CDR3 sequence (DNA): TGCGCCAGCAGCTTGAACGCGGGATCGTCGGGAGAGCAGTACTTC. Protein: CASSLNAGSSGEQYF.

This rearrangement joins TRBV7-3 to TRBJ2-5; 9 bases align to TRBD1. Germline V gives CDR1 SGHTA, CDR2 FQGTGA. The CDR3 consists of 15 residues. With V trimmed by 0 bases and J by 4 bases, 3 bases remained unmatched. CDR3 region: CASSLTGTGRETQYF. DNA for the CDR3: TGTGCCAGCAGCTTAACCGGGACAGGGCGAGAGACCCAGTACTTC.

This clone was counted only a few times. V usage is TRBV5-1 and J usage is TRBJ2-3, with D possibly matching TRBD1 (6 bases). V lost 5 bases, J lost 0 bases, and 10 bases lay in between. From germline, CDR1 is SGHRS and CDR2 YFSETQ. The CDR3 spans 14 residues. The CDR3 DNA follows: TGCGCCAGCAGGGGACACTCTAGCACAGATACGCAGTATTTT. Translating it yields CASRGHSSTDTQYF.

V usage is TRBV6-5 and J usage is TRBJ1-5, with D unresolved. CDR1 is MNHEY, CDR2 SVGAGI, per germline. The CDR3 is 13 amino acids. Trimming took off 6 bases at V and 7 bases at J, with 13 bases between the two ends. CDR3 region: CASSAEGGQPQHF. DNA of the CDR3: TGTGCCAGCAGCGCCGAAGGCGGGCAGCCCCAGCATTTT.

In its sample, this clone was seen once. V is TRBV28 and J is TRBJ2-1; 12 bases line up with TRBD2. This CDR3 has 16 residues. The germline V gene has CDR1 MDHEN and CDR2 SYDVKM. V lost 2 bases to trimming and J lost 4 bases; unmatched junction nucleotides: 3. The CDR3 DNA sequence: TGTGCCAGCAGTTTAGGACTAGCGGGATTTTACAATGAGCAGTTCTTC. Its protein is CASSLGLAGFYNEQFF.

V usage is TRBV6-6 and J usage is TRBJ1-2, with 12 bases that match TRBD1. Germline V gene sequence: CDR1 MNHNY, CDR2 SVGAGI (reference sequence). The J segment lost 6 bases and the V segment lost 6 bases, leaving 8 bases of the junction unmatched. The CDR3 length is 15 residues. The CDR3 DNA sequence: TGTGCCAGCAGGTCACCGGGACAGGGGGCAAATGGCTACACCTTC. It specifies CASRSPGQGANGYTF.

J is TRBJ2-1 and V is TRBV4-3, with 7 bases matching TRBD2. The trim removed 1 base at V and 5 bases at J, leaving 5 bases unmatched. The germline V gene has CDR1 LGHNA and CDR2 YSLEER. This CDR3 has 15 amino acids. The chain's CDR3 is CASSQVGLRDNEQFF. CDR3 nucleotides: TGCGCCAGCAGCCAAGTGGGACTAAGAGACAATGAGCAGTTCTTC.

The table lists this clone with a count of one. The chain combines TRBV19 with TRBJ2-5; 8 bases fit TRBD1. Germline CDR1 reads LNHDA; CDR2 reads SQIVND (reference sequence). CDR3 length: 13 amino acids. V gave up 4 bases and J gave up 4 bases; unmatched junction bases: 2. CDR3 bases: TGTGCCAGTAGTACAGGGGGCCGAGAGACCCAGTACTTC. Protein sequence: CASSTGGRETQYF.